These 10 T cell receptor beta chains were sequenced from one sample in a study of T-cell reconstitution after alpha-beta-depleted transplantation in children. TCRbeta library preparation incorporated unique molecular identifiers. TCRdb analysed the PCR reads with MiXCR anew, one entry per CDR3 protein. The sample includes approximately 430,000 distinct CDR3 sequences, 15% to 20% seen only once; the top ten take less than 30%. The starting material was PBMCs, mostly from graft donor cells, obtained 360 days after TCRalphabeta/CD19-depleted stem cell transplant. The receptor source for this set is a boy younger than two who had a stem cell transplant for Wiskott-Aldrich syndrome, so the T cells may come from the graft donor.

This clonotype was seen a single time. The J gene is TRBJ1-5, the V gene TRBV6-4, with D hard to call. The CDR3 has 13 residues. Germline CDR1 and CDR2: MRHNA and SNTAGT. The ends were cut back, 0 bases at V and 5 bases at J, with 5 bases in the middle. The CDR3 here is CASSDSADQPQHF. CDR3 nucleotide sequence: TGTGCCAGCAGTGACTCGGCTGATCAGCCCCAGCATTTT.

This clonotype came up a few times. This chain's CDR3 is CASSLWGGSNTGELFF. CDR3 in DNA: TGTGCCAGCAGCTTGTGGGGCGGCTCGAACACCGGGGAGCTGTTTTTT. This sequence joins TRBV5-4 and TRBJ2-2; D might be TRBD1 (5 bases). Germline V gene data show CDR1 as SGHNT and CDR2 as YYREEE (reference sequence). The CDR3 length is 16 residues. The V and J ends lost 1 base and 0 bases respectively, with 10 bases between them.

The CDR3: CASSERGETQYF. For the CDR3, the DNA is TGTGCCAGCAGTGAGCGGGGGGAGACCCAGTACTTC. The chain has TRBV2 and TRBJ2-5; 7 bases map to TRBD2. This CDR3 region has 12 residues. V shed 3 bases and J 5 bases; nucleotides not matched to a gene: 0. Germline-derived CDR1 and CDR2 are SNHLY and FYNNEI.

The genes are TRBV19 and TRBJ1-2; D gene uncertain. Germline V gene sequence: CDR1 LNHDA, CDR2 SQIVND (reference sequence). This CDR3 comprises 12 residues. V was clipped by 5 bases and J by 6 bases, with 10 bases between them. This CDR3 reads CASSYGVNGYTF. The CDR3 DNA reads TGTGCCAGTAGTTACGGGGTGAATGGCTACACCTTC.

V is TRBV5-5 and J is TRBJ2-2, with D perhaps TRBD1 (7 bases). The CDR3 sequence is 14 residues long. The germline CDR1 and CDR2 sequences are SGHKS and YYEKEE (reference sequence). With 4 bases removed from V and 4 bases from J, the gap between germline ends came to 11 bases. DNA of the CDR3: TGTGCCAGCAGCCCGCAGGGGGGCACCGGGGAGCTGTTTTTT. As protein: CASSPQGGTGELFF.

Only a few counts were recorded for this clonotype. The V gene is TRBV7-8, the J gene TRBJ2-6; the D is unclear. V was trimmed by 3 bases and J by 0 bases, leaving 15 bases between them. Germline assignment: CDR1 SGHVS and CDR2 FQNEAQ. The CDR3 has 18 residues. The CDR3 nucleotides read TGTGCCAGCAGCTTGGGATCTCTCCGTGTCTCTGGGGCCAACGTCCTGACTTTC. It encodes CASSLGSLRVSGANVLTF.

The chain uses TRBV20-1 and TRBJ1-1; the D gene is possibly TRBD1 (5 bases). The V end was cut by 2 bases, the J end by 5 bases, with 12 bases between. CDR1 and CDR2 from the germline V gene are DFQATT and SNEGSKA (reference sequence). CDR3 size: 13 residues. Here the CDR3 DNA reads TGCAGTGCTAGACGGGGCAGACGGACTGAAGCTTTCTTT. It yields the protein CSARRGRRTEAFF.

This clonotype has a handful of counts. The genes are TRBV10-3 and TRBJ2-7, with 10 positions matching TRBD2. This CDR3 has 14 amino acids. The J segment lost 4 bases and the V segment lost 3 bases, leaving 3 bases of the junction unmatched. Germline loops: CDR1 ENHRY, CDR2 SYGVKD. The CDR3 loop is CAISDSGRVYEQYF. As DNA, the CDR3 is TGTGCCATCAGTGACAGCGGGAGGGTGTACGAGCAGTACTTC.

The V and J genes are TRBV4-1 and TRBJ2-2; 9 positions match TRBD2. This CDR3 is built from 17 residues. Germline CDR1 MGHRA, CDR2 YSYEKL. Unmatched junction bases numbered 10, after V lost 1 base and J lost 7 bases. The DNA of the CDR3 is TGCGCCAGCAGCCAAGGATTTCCCGGGACTAGCAGCGGGGAGCTGTTTTTT. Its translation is CASSQGFPGTSSGELFF.

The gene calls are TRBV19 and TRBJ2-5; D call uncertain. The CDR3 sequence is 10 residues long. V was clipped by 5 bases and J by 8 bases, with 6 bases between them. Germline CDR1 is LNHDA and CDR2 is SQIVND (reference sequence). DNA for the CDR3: TGTGCCAGTAGTCCCTCAACCCAGTACTTC. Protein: CASSPSTQYF.